This paragraph reports one T cell receptor (beta chain). Its antigen remains unidentified. The data are from a study of radiation and T cells in renal cell carcinoma. Study context: Nephrectomy followed 15 Gy stereotactic body radiation by 4 weeks.

Whole-study findings and limits: No pretreatment tumor biopsies were available for baseline clonotypes.

Germline V gene sequence: CDR1 MDHEN, CDR2 SYDVKM. V lost 6 bases and J 2 bases, leaving 10 bases between the germline ends. The CDR3 is 13 amino acids. Sequencing used immunoSEQ multiplex PCR; TCRdb keeps in-frame clones, though not all of them. Among approximately 110,000 clones listed, around 80% were seen once. Sample time point: baseline pretreatment blood. Treatment meaning: 15 Gy SBRT to primary tumor, nephrectomy 4 weeks later. The source material was blood, sampled from a patient whose treatment included radiotherapy and nephrectomy. This chain uses TRBV28 with TRBJ1-2; D unclear. The clonotype originates from a woman between 55 and 75 years old with renal cell carcinoma. CDR3: CASSPRGNYGYTF. CDR3 nucleotides: TGTGCCAGCAGCCCACGGGGAAACTATGGCTACACCTTC.